What follows are 22 T cell receptor beta chains derived from one specimen sequenced in a study of T-cell memory formation after mild COVID-19. TCRdb called the 5' RACE reads again in MiXCR, with one record for every CDR3 protein. The sample has fewer than 60,000 distinct CDR3 sequences, 25% to 35% seen once. Input material: PBMCs or a T cell subset sorted from them (not recorded which). The receptors here all came from a man younger than 35 who had mild COVID-19 (a few samples of this study predate the infection). Cell type and time point are not known.

The CDR3 coding sequence is TGTGCCAGCAGCCCGGGGACTAGCGGTGGCGGGGAGCTGTTTTTT. Protein: CASSPGTSGGGELFF. The chain uses TRBV9 and TRBJ2-2; 11 bases are a match to TRBD2. There are 15 residues in the CDR3. V shed 4 bases, J shed 7 bases, and the junction held 6 bases outside the gene matches. In germline, CDR1 is SGDLS, CDR2 YYNGEE.

The gene calls are TRBV6-5 and TRBJ2-4; tentatively, D is TRBD1 (5 bases). The germline CDR1 and CDR2 sequences are MNHEY and SVGAGI. The germline V and J ends were trimmed by 8 bases and 8 bases, with 19 bases remaining between them. This CDR3 contains 14 residues. The chain's CDR3 is CASRGGAMNDIQYF. CDR3 nucleotide sequence: TGTGCCAGCCGCGGTGGGGCGATGAACGACATTCAGTACTTC.

The rearrangement uses TRBV28 and TRBJ1-1; TRBD1 might be the D (5 bases). CDR3 length: 14 amino acids. Trimming cost V 7 bases and J 3 bases, with 15 bases left between them. Germline-derived CDR1 and CDR2 are MDHEN and SYDVKM. The chain's CDR3 is CASTVAAGHTEAFF. The DNA of the CDR3 is TGTGCCAGCACAGTGGCCGCGGGGCACACTGAAGCTTTCTTT.

This chain joins TRBV4-1 and TRBJ2-7; D may be TRBD2 (6 bases). Trimming removed 1 base at V and 2 bases at J, with 12 bases between. This CDR3 region has 15 residues. The germline V gene encodes CDR1 MGHRA and CDR2 YSYEKL. CDR3 bases: TGCGCCAGCAGCCAAGGGCCCGGGACTGCCTACGAGCAGTACTTC. Translating it yields CASSQGPGTAYEQYF.

In DNA form, the CDR3 reads TGTGCCAGCAGCCAGGGGTCCTCGTGGGGGAATACGCAGTATTTT. It yields the protein CASSQGSSWGNTQYF. The genes are TRBV14 and TRBJ2-3, with D perhaps TRBD1 or TRBD2 (5 bases each). The CDR3 is made up of 15 amino acids. Between the trimmed V and J ends, which lost 3 bases and 7 bases, there was a span of 17 bases. The germline CDR1 and CDR2 sequences are SGHDN and FVKESK.

The chain employs TRBV4-1 and TRBJ2-7; D might be TRBD1 (6 bases). Germline CDR1 reads MGHRA; CDR2 reads YSYEKL. The CDR3 is 14 amino acids. Between the trimmed V and J ends, which lost 2 bases and 2 bases, there was a span of 10 bases. The CDR3 is CASSQKAGAYEQYV. The CDR3 coding sequence is TGCGCCAGCAGCCAAAAGGCAGGGGCCTACGAGCAGTACGTC.

This sequence joins TRBV12-5 and TRBJ2-2; TRBD1 matches 8 bases. Germline CDR1 and CDR2: LGHNT and FRNRAP. V shed 4 bases, J shed 1 base, and the junction held 5 bases outside the gene matches. The CDR3 loop spans 16 amino acids. The CDR3, as DNA: TGTGCTAGTGGTTCAGCCGGGACAGGGAACACCGGGGAGCTGTTTTTT. Protein sequence: CASGSAGTGNTGELFF.

The chain combines TRBV5-6 with TRBJ1-2, with TRBD1 matching over 8 bases. V gave up 3 bases and J gave up 10 bases; unmatched junction bases: 11. This CDR3 spans 14 amino acids. In germline, CDR1 is SGHDT, CDR2 YYEEEE. The CDR3 here is CASSSGTGLQDYTF. In DNA form, the CDR3 reads TGTGCCAGCAGCTCCGGGACAGGTCTCCAGGACTACACCTTC.

This clonotype was counted a single time. The V call is TRBV10-3, the J call TRBJ1-1; TRBD1 is a possible D gene (6 bases). Germline V gene sequence: CDR1 ENHRY, CDR2 SYGVKD. The CDR3 extends over 14 amino acids. Trimming shortened V by 9 bases and J by 5 bases, and 19 bases separated the two germline ends. In DNA form, the CDR3 reads TGTGCCATGAGAGGGGACACTTCTTGGACTGAAGCTTTCTTT. Translation: CAMRGDTSWTEAFF.

J is TRBJ2-3 and V is TRBV5-5; 7 positions agree with TRBD2. Germline V CDR1 and CDR2: SGHKS, YYEKEE (reference sequence). Trimming took 0 bases from V and 4 from J; bases not matched to a gene: 5. The CDR3 sequence is 15 residues long. Here the CDR3 DNA reads TGTGCCAGCAGCTTGGAAGTGGGGGGGTCAGATACGCAGTATTTT. Amino acid sequence: CASSLEVGGSDTQYF.

This chain connects TRBV15 to TRBJ1-5; D might be TRBD1 (6 bases). Germline V gene lookup returns CDR1 LNHNV and CDR2 YYDKDF (reference sequence). V was clipped by 6 bases and J by 1 base, with 16 bases between them. CDR3 length: 16 amino acids. The CDR3 reads CATSLSRDKSNQPQHF. As DNA, the CDR3 is TGTGCCACCAGTCTTAGCCGGGACAAGAGCAATCAGCCCCAGCATTTT.

The rearrangement uses TRBV9 and TRBJ1-2; D is unresolved. The CDR3 covers 12 residues. CDR1 SGDLS and CDR2 YYNGEE come from the germline V gene. V shed 4 bases and J shed 4 bases, with 8 bases lying between them. The DNA of the CDR3 is TGTGCCAGCAGCAGGCTAGGCTATGGCTACACCTTC. It specifies CASSRLGYGYTF.

This chain connects TRBV28 to TRBJ2-3; D is ambiguous. The CDR3 is made up of 15 amino acids. Per the germline V gene, CDR1 is MDHEN and CDR2 is SYDVKM. V was pared by 4 bases and J by 0 bases, with 11 bases between. The CDR3, as DNA: TGTGCCAGCAGTTCCGCGGAGATTAGCACAGATACGCAGTATTTT. It is translated as CASSSAEISTDTQYF.

V is TRBV9 and J is TRBJ2-7, with a tentative D call TRBD1 (6 bases). Germline V gives CDR1 SGDLS, CDR2 YYNGEE. The CDR3 runs 14 residues. V gave up 0 bases and J gave up 5 bases, with 12 bases separating them. The CDR3 spells CASSVEGQSHEQYF. CDR3 DNA: TGTGCCAGCAGCGTAGAAGGACAGTCCCACGAGCAGTACTTC.

V usage is TRBV5-1 and J usage is TRBJ2-5; no clear D gene. V shed 0 bases and J shed 4 bases, with 16 bases lying between them. The CDR3 length is 16 residues. CDR1 SGHRS and CDR2 YFSETQ come from the germline V gene. CDR3 in DNA: TGCGCCAGCAGCTTGGATCCCGGCCAGAAGGGAGAGACCCAGTACTTC. It codes for CASSLDPGQKGETQYF.

The rearrangement joins TRBV6-6 to TRBJ1-2; D unresolved. Germline CDR1 is MNHNY and CDR2 is SVGAGI (reference sequence). The CDR3 sequence is 11 residues long. The V end lost 5 bases, the J end lost 2 bases, and 3 bases lay between the germline ends. The CDR3 sequence is CASSPNYGYTF. DNA for the CDR3: TGTGCCAGCAGTCCAAACTATGGCTACACCTTC.

A few counts support this clonotype. The chain carries TRBV12-3 or TRBV12-4 and TRBJ2-7; 9 nucleotides agree with TRBD1. There are 12 residues in the CDR3. After removal of 5 bases from V and 6 bases from J, the junction contained 2 bases not matched to a gene. The CDR3 here is CASSLDRGEQYV. The CDR3 bases are TGTGCCAGCAGTCTGGACAGGGGCGAGCAGTACGTC.

The CDR3 DNA sequence: TGCGCCAGCAGCCAAGGAGGCGGGGGGGCTGAAGATACGCAGTATTTT. Its protein product is CASSQGGGGAEDTQYF. V gene TRBV4-1 combines with J gene TRBJ2-3, with 9 bases that match TRBD2. Trimming took 1 base from V and 5 from J; bases not matched to a gene: 7. CDR1 and CDR2 (germline): MGHRA, YSYEKL. The CDR3 spans 16 residues.

V usage is TRBV3-1 and J usage is TRBJ1-6; D gene uncertain. Germline V CDR1 and CDR2: LGHDT, YNNKEL (reference sequence). The germline V and J ends were trimmed by 2 bases and 0 bases, with 8 bases remaining between them. CDR3 size: 16 residues. CDR3 region: CASSQWESSYNSPLHF. In DNA, the CDR3 is TGTGCCAGCAGCCAATGGGAGAGCTCCTATAATTCACCCCTCCACTTT.

This clonotype was observed a handful of times. The chain recombines TRBV27 with TRBJ2-7; a possible D gene is TRBD1 (5 bases). The CDR3 has 15 residues. V gave up 5 bases and J gave up 5 bases, with 19 bases separating them. Per the germline V gene, CDR1 is MNHEY and CDR2 is SMNVEV (reference sequence). The CDR3 DNA is TGTGCCAGCAGTCGTGCGTGGCCGGGCAGGGACGAGCAGTACTTC. This translates into CASSRAWPGRDEQYF.

This sequence joins TRBV12-3 or TRBV12-4 and TRBJ2-1, with 11 bases fitting TRBD2. With 7 bases clipped from V and 5 bases from J, the junction kept 7 bases outside the gene matches. CDR3 length: 15 residues. CDR3 amino acids: CASKRLAGGNNEQFF. The CDR3 DNA reads TGTGCCAGCAAGCGCCTAGCGGGGGGTAACAATGAGCAGTTCTTC.

The chain is built from TRBV27 and TRBJ1-1; tentatively, D is TRBD1 (5 bases). The length of the CDR3 is 14 residues. V gave up 3 bases and J gave up 2 bases, with 10 bases separating them. Germline CDR1 and CDR2: MNHEY and SMNVEV (reference sequence). The CDR3 sequence is CASSLGGVNTEAFF. CDR3 in DNA: TGTGCCAGCAGTTTGGGGGGGGTAAACACTGAAGCTTTCTTT.